The 24 T cell receptor beta chains presented below share a single source sample, sequenced in a study of T cells expressing NK-cell markers. TCRdb reanalyzed the 5' RACE reads, giving one entry per CDR3 protein sequence and no DNA. This specimen shows about 260,000 distinct CDR3 sequences; the ten leading clones hold 3.5% to 5%. Sequenced sample: blood T cells: a sorted CD56 or NKG2C T cell subset, CD4+ or CD8+ T cells, or bulk PBMC T cells (not recorded which). The receptors were sampled from a woman aged 18 to 69 in good health.

The rearrangement joins TRBV12-3 or TRBV12-4 to TRBJ1-5. This CDR3 is built from 15 residues. CDR3: CASTQMGISNQPQHF.

The CDR3 loop reads CASSLPVPSTDTQYF. This chain links TRBV12-3 or TRBV12-4 with TRBJ2-3. This CDR3 comprises 15 residues.

The V gene is TRBV14, the J gene TRBJ2-5; there is no DNA to check the TCRdb D call of TRBD1. CDR3 length equals 15 residues. Germline loops: CDR1 SGHDN, CDR2 FVKESK. The CDR3 spells CASSQDGAVQETQYF.

The V gene is TRBV28, the J gene TRBJ1-2; TCRdb designates TRBD1, a call that cannot be tested without DNA. The CDR3 totals 15 residues. CDR1 and CDR2 from the germline V gene are MDHEN and SYDVKM. The CDR3 loop is CASGGGWGENYGYTF.

The V gene is TRBV7-2, the J gene TRBJ2-3; TCRdb outputs TRBD2, but without DNA this stays unchecked. The CDR3 is 17 residues long. Germline lookup yields CDR1 SGHTA and CDR2 FQGNSA. CDR3: CASSSHLLAGGPYTQYF. Full variable domain (missing parts from reference TRBV7-2 and TRBJ2-3): GAGVSQSPSNKVTEKGKDVELRCDPISGHTALYWYRQSLGQGLEFLIYFQGNSAPDKSGLPSDRFSAERTGGSVSTLTIQRTQQEDSAVYLCASSSHLLAGGPYTQYFGPGTRLTVL.

The gene calls are TRBV6-2 or TRBV6-3 and TRBJ2-5; with no DNA, the TCRdb D assignment of TRBD1 cannot be verified. The germline V gene has CDR1 MNHEY and CDR2 SVGEGT. This CDR3 region has 14 residues. CDR3 residues: CASRVSGQGETQYF.

The chain recombines TRBV10-3 with TRBJ1-1; TCRdb returns TRBD1, unconfirmable since there is no DNA. Germline V gene data show CDR1 as ENHRY and CDR2 as SYGVKD. This CDR3 region has 15 residues. The CDR3 protein is CAISEPGQGETEAFF.

This chain links TRBV4-1 with TRBJ1-4; TCRdb calls TRBD1, which cannot be checked without DNA. This CDR3 spans 14 amino acids. Germline CDR1 is MGHRA and CDR2 is YSYEKL. This CDR3 is CASSQTGQGEKLFF.

The gene calls are TRBV20-1 and TRBJ2-6; the D call of TRBD1 rests on TCRdb alone, since no DNA is present to check it. From germline, CDR1 is DFQATT and CDR2 SNEGSKA (reference sequence). The CDR3 loop spans 16 amino acids. The CDR3 region is CSARGQGLPGANVLTF.

V gene TRBV5-1 combines with J gene TRBJ2-7; TCRdb gives TRBD1 as the D gene, but with no DNA this cannot be confirmed. The CDR3 length is 13 residues. Germline CDR1 reads SGHRS; CDR2 reads YFSETQ. The CDR3 spells CASSLGRWGEQYF.

The CDR3 loop reads CASSPTVGRSSGANVLTF. This chain connects TRBV18 to TRBJ2-6. The CDR3 sequence is 18 residues long. The V gene's germline CDR1 is KGHSH and CDR2 LQKENI.

J is TRBJ2-7 and V is TRBV7-2. Germline CDR1 SGHTA, CDR2 FQGNSA. This CDR3 spans 16 amino acids. The CDR3 loop reads CASSLASQMTPYEQYF. The full variable domain, rest sourced from reference TRBV7-2 and TRBJ2-7, is GAGVSQSPSNKVTEKGKDVELRCDPISGHTALYWYRQSLGQGLEFLIYFQGNSAPDKSGLPSDRFSAERTGGSVSTLTIQRTQQEDSAVYLCASSLASQMTPYEQYFGPGTRLTVT.

The V gene is TRBV6-1, the J gene TRBJ1-1; the D call from TCRdb, TRBD1, cannot be confirmed without DNA. Germline lookup yields CDR1 MNHNS and CDR2 SASEGT. CDR3 length: 14 residues. CDR3 residues: CASSWTGRNTEAFF.

The V and J genes are TRBV7-8 and TRBJ1-6; the TCRdb D gene call, TRBD1, has no DNA to confirm it. Germline values: CDR1 SGHVS, CDR2 FQNEAQ. The CDR3 loop spans 14 amino acids. The CDR3 protein is CASSSRDTTSPLHF.

The V and J genes are TRBV6-2 or TRBV6-3 and TRBJ2-6; the TCRdb D gene call, TRBD1, has no DNA to confirm it. Germline CDR1 and CDR2: MNHEY and SVGEGT. CDR3 size: 16 residues. This chain's CDR3 is CASSSDRFGGANVLTF.

The chain is built from TRBV24-1 and TRBJ2-1; TCRdb calls TRBD1, which cannot be checked without DNA. The CDR3 length is 14 residues. Germline CDR1 reads KGHDR; CDR2 reads SFDVKD. CDR3: CATSDVGTGDEQFF.

V gene TRBV4-3 combines with J gene TRBJ2-3; absent DNA, TCRdb's TRBD2 call cannot be checked. Germline V lookup: CDR1 LGHNA, CDR2 YSLEER. There are 14 residues in the CDR3. The CDR3 sequence is CASSQDAGGDTQYF.

The V gene is TRBV12-3 or TRBV12-4, the J gene TRBJ1-6; checking the TCRdb D call of TRBD1 is not possible without DNA. The CDR3 is 13 residues long. This chain's CDR3 is CASSLHRDSPLHF.

The chain couples TRBV20-1 to TRBJ2-7; TCRdb picks TRBD2, but there is no DNA to check that call. CDR1 DFQATT and CDR2 SNEGSKA come from the germline V gene (reference sequence). The CDR3 has 16 amino acids. CDR3 sequence: CSARDRTPSALYEQYF.

The gene calls are TRBV11-2 and TRBJ1-1; TCRdb proposes TRBD1, but this gene call is untestable without DNA. CDR3 length: 15 residues. Germline CDR1 reads SGHAT; CDR2 reads FQNNGV. The CDR3 loop is CASSGSGTANTEAFF.

The chain joins TRBV7-2 to TRBJ2-1; TCRdb indicates TRBD2, and absent DNA this call remains unverified. This CDR3 has 12 amino acids. Germline CDR1 and CDR2: SGHTA and FQGNSA. The chain's CDR3 is CASSWREGEQFF.

The V and J genes are TRBV12-3 or TRBV12-4 and TRBJ2-1; the D call from TCRdb, TRBD2, cannot be confirmed without DNA. CDR3 length: 11 residues. The CDR3 protein is CASSLKPRQFF.

The genes are TRBV2 and TRBJ1-5. This CDR3 has 17 residues. Germline V CDR1 and CDR2: SNHLY, FYNNEI. CDR3: CASTGRRNPGADQPQHF.

The V gene is TRBV10-2, the J gene TRBJ2-7. The CDR3 has 13 amino acids. In germline, CDR1 is WSHSY, CDR2 SAAADI. CDR3 sequence reads: CASRDTGTYEQYF.